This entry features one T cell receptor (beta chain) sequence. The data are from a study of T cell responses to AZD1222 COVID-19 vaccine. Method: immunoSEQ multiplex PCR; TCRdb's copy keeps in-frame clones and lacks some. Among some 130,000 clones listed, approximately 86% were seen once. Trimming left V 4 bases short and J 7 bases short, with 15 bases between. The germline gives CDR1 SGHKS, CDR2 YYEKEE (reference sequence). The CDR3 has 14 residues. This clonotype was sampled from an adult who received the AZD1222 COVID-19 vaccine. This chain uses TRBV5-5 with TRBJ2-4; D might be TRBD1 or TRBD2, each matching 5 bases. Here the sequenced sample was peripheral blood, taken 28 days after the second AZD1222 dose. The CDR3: CASSPAWGSNIQYF. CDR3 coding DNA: TGTGCCAGCAGCCCAGCCTGGGGGTCGAACATTCAGTACTTC.